Listed here are 6 T cell receptor beta chains from one sample, sequenced in a study of T cells in Graves' hyperthyroidism and ophthalmopathy. Amplification of TCR beta CDR3 regions was performed using RNA transcripts as template. The HTBI set primed first-round TCR CDR3 RT-PCR. TCRdb passed the multiplex PCR reads through MiXCR, listing each CDR3 protein once. Among around 600,000 distinct CDR3 sequences listed, 13% to 15% were seen once. The source material was blood. These receptor sequences come from a woman younger than 35 with Graves' ophthalmopathy.

This clonotype was picked up many times. The CDR3 region has the DNA TGTGCCAGCAGCTTGGCACAGGGGGCATTGGAGACCCAGTACTTC. It encodes CASSLAQGALETQYF. This chain links TRBV11-1 with TRBJ2-5; 9 positions match TRBD1. Unmatched junction bases numbered 7, after V lost 3 bases and J lost 5 bases. Looked up from germline, CDR1 is SGHAT and CDR2 is FQDESV (reference sequence). CDR3 length: 15 residues.

This clonotype was seen only a few times. The gene calls are TRBV3-1 and TRBJ2-2, with 10 bases identical to TRBD1. The J segment lost 3 bases and the V segment lost 2 bases, leaving 6 bases of the junction unmatched. Looked up from germline, CDR1 is LGHDT and CDR2 is YNNKEL (reference sequence). This CDR3 is built from 17 residues. In DNA, the CDR3 is TGTGCCAGCAGCCAACCCCGACAGGGGGCGGACACCGGGGAGCTGTTTTTT. Its translation is CASSQPRQGADTGELFF.

The chain has TRBV20-1 and TRBJ1-1; D is possibly TRBD1 (5 bases). Germline CDR1 reads DFQATT; CDR2 reads SNEGSKA (reference sequence). The CDR3 is 14 amino acids. The ends were cut back, 0 bases at V and 1 base at J, with 9 bases in the middle. CDR3 sequence reads: CSARESTANTEAFF. The DNA of the CDR3 is TGCAGTGCTAGAGAATCGACAGCGAACACTGAAGCTTTCTTT.

This clonotype was observed a handful of times. The chain combines TRBV7-2 with TRBJ2-7, with D possibly TRBD2 on 5 matching bases. The CDR3 length is 17 residues. Between the trimmed V and J ends, which lost 4 bases and 1 base, there was a span of 20 bases. Per the germline V gene, CDR1 is SGHTA and CDR2 is FQGNSA. The CDR3 DNA reads TGTGCCAGCAGCTCCCCCCCCCATTTGAGGGAGTCCTACGAGCAGTACTTC. Translation: CASSSPPHLRESYEQYF. Full variable domain (missing parts from reference TRBV7-2 and TRBJ2-7): GAGVSQSPSNKVTEKGKDVELRCDPISGHTALYWYRQSLGQGLEFLIYFQGNSAPDKSGLPSDRFSAERTGGSVSTLTIQRTQQEDSAVYLCASSSPPHLRESYEQYFGPGTRLTVT.

V usage is TRBV7-8 and J usage is TRBJ2-7; maybe TRBD2 (6 bases). Trimming stripped 5 bases from V and 4 bases from J, with 15 bases between. Germline V gives CDR1 SGHVS, CDR2 FQNEAQ. The CDR3 is 14 residues long. The CDR3 DNA sequence: TGTGCCAGCAGCCCGACGGGAGAGGGTTACGAGCAGTACTTC. This gives the protein CASSPTGEGYEQYF.

This chain joins TRBV20-1 and TRBJ1-1; no clear D gene. Germline-derived CDR1 and CDR2 are DFQATT and SNEGSKA (reference sequence). The germline V and J ends were trimmed by 1 base and 4 bases, with 13 bases remaining between them. The CDR3 is 14 residues long. The chain's CDR3 is CSARVFGEPTEAFF. The CDR3 DNA sequence: TGCAGTGCTAGAGTTTTTGGGGAGCCCACTGAAGCTTTCTTT.